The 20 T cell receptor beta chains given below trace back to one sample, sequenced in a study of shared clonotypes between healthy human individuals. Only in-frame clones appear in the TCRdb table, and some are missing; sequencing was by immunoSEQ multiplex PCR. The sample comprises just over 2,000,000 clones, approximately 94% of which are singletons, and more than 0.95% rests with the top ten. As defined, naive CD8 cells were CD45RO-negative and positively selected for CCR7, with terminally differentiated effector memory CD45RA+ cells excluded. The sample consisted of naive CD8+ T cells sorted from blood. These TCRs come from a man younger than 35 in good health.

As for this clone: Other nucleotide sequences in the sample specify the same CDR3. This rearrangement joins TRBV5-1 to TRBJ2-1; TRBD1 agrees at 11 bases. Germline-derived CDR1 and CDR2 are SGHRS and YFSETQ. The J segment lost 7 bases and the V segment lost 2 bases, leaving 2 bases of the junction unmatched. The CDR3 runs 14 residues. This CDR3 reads CASSFGQGANEQFF. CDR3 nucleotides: TGCGCCAGCAGCTTCGGACAGGGGGCTAATGAGCAGTTCTTC.

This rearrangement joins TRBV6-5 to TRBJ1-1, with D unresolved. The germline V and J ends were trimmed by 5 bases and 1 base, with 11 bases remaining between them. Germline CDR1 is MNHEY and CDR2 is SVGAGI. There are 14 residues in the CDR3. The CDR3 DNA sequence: TGTGCCAGCAGTGTCAGAGGGCCGAACACTGAAGCTTTCTTT. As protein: CASSVRGPNTEAFF.

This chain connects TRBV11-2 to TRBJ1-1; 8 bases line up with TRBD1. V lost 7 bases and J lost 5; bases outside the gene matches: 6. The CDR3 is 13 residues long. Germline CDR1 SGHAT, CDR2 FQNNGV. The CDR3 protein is CASTPGGYTEAFF. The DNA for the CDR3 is TGTGCCAGCACCCCAGGGGGCTATACTGAAGCTTTCTTT.

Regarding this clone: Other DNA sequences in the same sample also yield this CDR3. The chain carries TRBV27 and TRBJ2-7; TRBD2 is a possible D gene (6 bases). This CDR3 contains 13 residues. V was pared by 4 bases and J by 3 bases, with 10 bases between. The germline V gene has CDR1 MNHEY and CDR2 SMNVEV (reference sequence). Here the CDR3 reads CASSYGGNYEQYF. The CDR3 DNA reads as TGTGCCAGCAGTTATGGGGGGAACTACGAGCAGTACTTC.

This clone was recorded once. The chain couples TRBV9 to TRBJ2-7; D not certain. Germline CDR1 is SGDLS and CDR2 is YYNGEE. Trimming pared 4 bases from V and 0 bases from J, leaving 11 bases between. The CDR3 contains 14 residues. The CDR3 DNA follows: TGTGCCAGCAGCCCCCGGCAGGCCTCCTACGAGCAGTACTTC. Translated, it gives CASSPRQASYEQYF.

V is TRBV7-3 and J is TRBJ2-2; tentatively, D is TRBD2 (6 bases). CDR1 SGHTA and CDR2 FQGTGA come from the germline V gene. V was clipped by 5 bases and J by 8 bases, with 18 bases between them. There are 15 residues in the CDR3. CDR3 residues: CASSPGTPIIGELFF. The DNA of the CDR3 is TGTGCCAGCAGCCCCGGGACTCCCATCATAGGGGAGCTGTTTTTT.

DNA for the CDR3: TGTGCCAGCAGTGATGACAGGGGGCTCGTAAACTATGGCTACACCTTC. It yields the protein CASSDDRGLVNYGYTF. The rearrangement uses TRBV6-1 and TRBJ1-2; the match to TRBD1 covers 10 bases. There are 16 residues in the CDR3. The trim removed 3 bases at V and 2 bases at J, leaving 6 bases unmatched. Germline lookup yields CDR1 MNHNS and CDR2 SASEGT.

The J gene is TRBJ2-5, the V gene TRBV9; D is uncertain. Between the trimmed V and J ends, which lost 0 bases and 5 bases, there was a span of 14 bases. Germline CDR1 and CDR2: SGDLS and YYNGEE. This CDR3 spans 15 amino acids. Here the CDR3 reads CASSVAQYRAETQYF. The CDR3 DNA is TGTGCCAGCAGCGTAGCTCAGTATCGCGCGGAGACCCAGTACTTC.

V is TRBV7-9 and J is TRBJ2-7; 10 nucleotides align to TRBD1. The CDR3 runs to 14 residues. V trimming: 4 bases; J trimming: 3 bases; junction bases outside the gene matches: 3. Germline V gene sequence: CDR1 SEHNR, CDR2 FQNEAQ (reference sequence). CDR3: CASSYRDRGYEQYF. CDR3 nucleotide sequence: TGTGCCAGCAGCTACCGGGACAGGGGCTACGAGCAGTACTTC. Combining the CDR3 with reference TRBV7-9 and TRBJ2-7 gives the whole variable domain DTGVSQNPRHKITKRGQNVTFRCDPISEHNRLYWYRQTLGQGPEFLTYFQNEAQLEKSRLLSDRFSAERPKGSFSTLEIQRTEQGDSAMYLCASSYRDRGYEQYFGPGTRLTVT.

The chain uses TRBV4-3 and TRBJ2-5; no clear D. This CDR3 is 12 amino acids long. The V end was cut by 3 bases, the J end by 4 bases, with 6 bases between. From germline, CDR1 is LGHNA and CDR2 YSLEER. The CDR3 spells CASSHIRETQYF. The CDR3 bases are TGCGCCAGCAGCCACATCCGAGAGACCCAGTACTTC.

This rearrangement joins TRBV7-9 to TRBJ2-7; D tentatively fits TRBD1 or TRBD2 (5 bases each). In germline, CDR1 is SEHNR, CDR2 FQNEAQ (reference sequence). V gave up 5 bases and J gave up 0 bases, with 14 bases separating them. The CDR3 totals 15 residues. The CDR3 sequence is CASSVGESSSYEQYF. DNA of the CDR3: TGTGCCAGCAGCGTGGGGGAGAGTAGCTCCTACGAGCAGTACTTC.

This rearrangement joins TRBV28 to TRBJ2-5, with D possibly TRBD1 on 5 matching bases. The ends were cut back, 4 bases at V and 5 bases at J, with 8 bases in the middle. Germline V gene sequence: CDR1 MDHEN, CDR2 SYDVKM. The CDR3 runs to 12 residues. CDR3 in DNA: TGTGCCAGCAGTTCGTACAGGGAGACCCAGTACTTC. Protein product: CASSSYRETQYF.

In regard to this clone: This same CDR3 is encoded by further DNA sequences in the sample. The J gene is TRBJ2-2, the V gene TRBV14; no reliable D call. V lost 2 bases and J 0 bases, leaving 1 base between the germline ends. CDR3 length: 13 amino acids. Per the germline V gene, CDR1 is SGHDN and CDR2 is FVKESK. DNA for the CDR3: TGTGCCAGCAGCCAAACGAACACCGGGGAGCTGTTTTTT. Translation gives CASSQTNTGELFF.

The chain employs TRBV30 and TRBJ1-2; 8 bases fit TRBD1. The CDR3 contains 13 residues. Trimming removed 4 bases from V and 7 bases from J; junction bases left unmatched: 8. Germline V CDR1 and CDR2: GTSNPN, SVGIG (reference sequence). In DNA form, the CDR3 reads TGTGCCTGGACTCCAGGGGGCCTACGTGGCTACACCTTC. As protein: CAWTPGGLRGYTF.

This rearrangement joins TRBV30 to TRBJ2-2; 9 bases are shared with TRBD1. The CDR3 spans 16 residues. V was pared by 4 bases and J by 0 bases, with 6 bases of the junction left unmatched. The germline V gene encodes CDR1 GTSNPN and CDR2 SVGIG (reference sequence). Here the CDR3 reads CAWTGTGNANTGELFF. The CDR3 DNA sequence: TGTGCCTGGACCGGGACAGGGAACGCGAACACCGGGGAGCTGTTTTTT.

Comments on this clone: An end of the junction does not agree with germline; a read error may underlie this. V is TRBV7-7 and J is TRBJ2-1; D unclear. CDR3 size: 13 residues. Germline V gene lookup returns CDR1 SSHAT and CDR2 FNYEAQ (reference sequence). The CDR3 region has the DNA TGTGCTAGCAGCACAAGCAGACTGGATGAGCAGTTCTTC. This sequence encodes CASSTSRLDEQFF.

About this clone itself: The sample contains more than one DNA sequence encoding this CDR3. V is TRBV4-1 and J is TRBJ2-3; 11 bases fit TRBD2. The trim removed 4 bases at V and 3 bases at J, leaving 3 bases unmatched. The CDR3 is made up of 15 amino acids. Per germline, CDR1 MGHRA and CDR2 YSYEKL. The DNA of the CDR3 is TGCGCCAGCAGCCTCACTAGCGGGGGTACAGATACGCAGTATTTT. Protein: CASSLTSGGTDTQYF.

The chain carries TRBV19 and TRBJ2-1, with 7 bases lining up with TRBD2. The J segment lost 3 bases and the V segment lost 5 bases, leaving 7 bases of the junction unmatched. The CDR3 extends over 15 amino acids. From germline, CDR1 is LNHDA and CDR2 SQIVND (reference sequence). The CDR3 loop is CASSLLSGDYNEQFF. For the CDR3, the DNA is TGTGCCAGTAGTCTGCTAAGCGGGGACTACAATGAGCAGTTCTTC.

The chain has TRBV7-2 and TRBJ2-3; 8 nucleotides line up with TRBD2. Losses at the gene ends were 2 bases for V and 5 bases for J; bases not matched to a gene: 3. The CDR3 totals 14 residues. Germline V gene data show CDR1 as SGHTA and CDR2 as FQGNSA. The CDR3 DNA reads TGTGCCAGCAGCTTAACTAGCGGCCTAGATACGCAGTATTTT. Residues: CASSLTSGLDTQYF. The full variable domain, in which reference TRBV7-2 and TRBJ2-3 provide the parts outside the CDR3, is GAGVSQSPSNKVTEKGKDVELRCDPISGHTALYWYRQSLGQGLEFLIYFQGNSAPDKSGLPSDRFSAERTGGSVSTLTIQRTQQEDSAVYLCASSLTSGLDTQYFGPGTRLTVL.

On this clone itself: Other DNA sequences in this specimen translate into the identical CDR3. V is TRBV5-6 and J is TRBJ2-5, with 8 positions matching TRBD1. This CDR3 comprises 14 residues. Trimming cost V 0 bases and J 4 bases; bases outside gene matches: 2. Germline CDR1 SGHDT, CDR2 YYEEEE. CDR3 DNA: TGTGCCAGCAGCTTGGTGACAGGGGTAGAGACCCAGTACTTC. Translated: CASSLVTGVETQYF. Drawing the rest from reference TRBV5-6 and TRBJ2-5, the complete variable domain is DAGVTQSPTHLIKTRGQQVTLRCSPKSGHDTVSWYQQALGQGPQFIFQYYEEEERQRGNFPDRFSGHQFPNYSSELNVNALLLGDSALYLCASSLVTGVETQYFGPGTRLLVL.